This T cell receptor (beta chain) was captured in a study of molecular identifiers for immune sequencing clone quantification. Regarding the study as a whole: The study found clones above 20 RNA copies held over 98% of effector molecules and under 1% in naive cells.

The length of the CDR3 is 12 residues. Germline CDR1 LGHNT, CDR2 FRNRAP. A note on this clonotype: Its target is unknown. A read error may account for a junction end that differs from germline.

With listed TCR primers and previously described methods, bulk TCR libraries were prepared. TCRdb re-called the PCR reads through MiXCR, storing one row per CDR3 protein. The table lists a few hundred thousand distinct CDR3 sequences, 25% of them singletons. Investigators produced naive CD8 libraries from roughly 18,000 to 920,000 sorted cells, drawing on 10%, 30% or 50% RNA. Sorting was used to obtain naive CD8 T cells (CD8+CD4-CCR7+CD45RA+). The TCR sequence derives from a human donor in good health. Some libraries in this study had Jurkat cell RNA spiked in. Specimen: naive CD8+ T cells from blood, with Jurkat cell RNA spiked in. Described subset: FACS-sorted CD8+CD4-CCR7+CD45RA+ naive T cells. This rearrangement joins TRBV12-5 to TRBJ2-5, with D possibly matching TRBD2 (6 bases). CDR3 DNA: TGTGCTAGTGGTTTGGCCACAAAGCGGACTACCTTC. It is translated as CASGLATKRTTF.